The next 27 T cell receptor beta chains were all read from a single sample in a study of T cell repertoires in cytomegalovirus infection. TCRdb called the reads again in MiXCR, with one record for every CDR3 protein. The sample has about 320,000 distinct CDR3 sequences, more than 8% seen once. What was sequenced was PBMCs. These receptors originate from a human donor in good health (CMV status not recorded). Some clones in this sample may be carry-over from other donors' samples.

This clonotype was observed a few times. The CDR3 coding sequence is TGTGCCAGCAGCTTAGACGGGAGCGCGCAGCAGTATTTT. Translation: CASSLDGSAQQYF. V is TRBV7-3 and J is TRBJ2-3; tentatively, D is TRBD2 (6 bases). Per the germline V gene, CDR1 is SGHTA and CDR2 is FQGTGA. V lost 2 bases and J 11 bases, leaving 14 bases between the germline ends. The CDR3 sequence is 13 residues long.

This clonotype has just a few counts. The J gene is TRBJ2-6, the V gene TRBV2; 10 bases align to TRBD1. With V trimmed by 6 bases and J by 0 bases, 8 bases remained unmatched. Germline V gene lookup returns CDR1 SNHLY and CDR2 FYNNEI. The CDR3 contains 18 residues. Written as DNA, the CDR3 is TGTGCCAGCAGGGGGGGACAGGGGATTAGCTCTGGGGCCAACGTCCTGACTTTC. It is translated as CASRGGQGISSGANVLTF.

A few counts support this clonotype. The rearrangement links TRBV7-6 to TRBJ2-3; 9 bases align to TRBD2. The CDR3 is made up of 14 amino acids. J gave up 6 bases and V 5 bases, and 6 bases lay outside the gene matches. Germline V CDR1 and CDR2: SGHVS, FNYEAQ. The CDR3 loop reads CASSPGAGGDTQYF. The CDR3 DNA reads as TGTGCCAGCAGCCCAGGGGCGGGAGGGGATACGCAGTATTTT.

This clonotype has at least ten counts. V usage is TRBV12-3 or TRBV12-4 and J usage is TRBJ2-1; 10 nucleotides match TRBD2. Trimming cost V 2 bases and J 9 bases; bases outside gene matches: 13. The length of the CDR3 is 17 residues. The CDR3 region has the DNA TGTGCCAGCAGTTTAAAGTTGAGCGGGGGGGCCGGAAGTGAGCAGTTCTTC. Translated: CASSLKLSGGAGSEQFF.

This clonotype was recorded at least ten times. The V gene is TRBV4-3, the J gene TRBJ1-1; TRBD1 matches at 7 bases. V lost 3 bases and J lost 3; bases outside the gene matches: 10. The CDR3 contains 16 residues. Germline assignment: CDR1 LGHNA and CDR2 YSLEER. This chain's CDR3 is CASSHPDPTGHTEAFF. CDR3 DNA: TGCGCCAGCAGCCACCCGGACCCGACAGGGCACACTGAAGCTTTCTTT.

The sample holds many counts of this clonotype. The chain uses TRBV20-1 and TRBJ2-5; no reliable D call. Trimming cost V 6 bases and J 5 bases, with 13 bases left between them. Looked up from germline, CDR1 is DFQATT and CDR2 is SNEGSKA (reference sequence). The CDR3 runs to 12 residues. The CDR3 DNA reads as TGCAGTGCCCCTGGGCCTGGTGAGACCCAGTACTTC. Protein product: CSAPGPGETQYF.

This clonotype has ten or more counts. J is TRBJ2-3 and V is TRBV7-6; perhaps TRBD1 as D (5 bases). Germline lookup yields CDR1 SGHVS and CDR2 FNYEAQ. The CDR3 is made up of 14 amino acids. Trimming cost V 4 bases and J 4 bases, with 12 bases left between them. CDR3 region: CASSSRAVADTQYF. CDR3 DNA sequence: TGTGCCAGCAGCTCCAGGGCGGTTGCAGATACGCAGTATTTT.

This clonotype came up a few times. The chain joins TRBV7-3 to TRBJ2-3, with TRBD1 matching 10 bases. Germline V gene data show CDR1 as SGHTA and CDR2 as FQGTGA. This CDR3 contains 17 residues. V lost 5 bases to trimming and J lost 3 bases; unmatched junction nucleotides: 11. As DNA, the CDR3 is TGTGCCAGCAGCCCAGGGACAGGGGTTAGCGGGACAGATACGCAGTATTTT. Its protein is CASSPGTGVSGTDTQYF.

This clonotype was seen more than once but under ten times. CDR3 residues: CASSTPPNTEAFF. For the CDR3, the DNA is TGTGCCAGCAGCACCCCCCCGAACACTGAAGCTTTCTTT. V gene TRBV7-2 combines with J gene TRBJ1-1; D not certain. This CDR3 region has 13 residues. Per germline, CDR1 SGHTA and CDR2 FQGNSA. V was pared by 5 bases and J by 1 base, with 8 bases between.

This clonotype was picked up many times. The chain joins TRBV6-5 to TRBJ1-1, with D possibly being TRBD1 (5 bases). This CDR3 is 14 amino acids long. Germline V gene data show CDR1 as MNHEY and CDR2 as SVGAGI. Trimming left V 2 bases short and J 0 bases short, with 7 bases between. The CDR3 DNA is TGTGCCAGCAGTTACGGGGGGATGAACACTGAAGCTTTCTTT. Amino acid sequence: CASSYGGMNTEAFF.

This clonotype appeared many times. V is TRBV12-3 or TRBV12-4 and J is TRBJ2-5, with D perhaps assigned TRBD1 or TRBD2 (6 bases each). V gave up 10 bases and J gave up 5 bases, with 20 bases separating them. The CDR3 loop spans 14 amino acids. CDR3 in amino acids: CATRTGAAGETQYF. CDR3 DNA sequence: TGTGCCACCAGAACGGGGGCCGCGGGGGAGACCCAGTACTTC.

This clonotype appeared a few times. The chain has TRBV15 and TRBJ1-1; D is unresolved. The CDR3 has 14 residues. The V and J ends lost 5 bases and 1 base respectively, with 11 bases between them. The germline CDR1 and CDR2 sequences are LNHNV and YYDKDF (reference sequence). CDR3 coding DNA: TGTGCCACCAGCCGCAATTCTCCGAACACTGAAGCTTTCTTT. This sequence encodes CATSRNSPNTEAFF.

This clonotype showed up many times. J is TRBJ2-5 and V is TRBV10-3, with D unclear. The CDR3 has 14 residues. Between the trimmed V and J ends, which lost 2 bases and 5 bases, there was a span of 12 bases. The V gene's germline CDR1 is ENHRY and CDR2 SYGVKD. CDR3 sequence reads: CAISENVVRETQYF. As DNA, the CDR3 is TGTGCCATCAGTGAGAACGTCGTACGGGAGACCCAGTACTTC.

The chain employs TRBV28 and TRBJ1-6, with no clear D. Per the germline V gene, CDR1 is MDHEN and CDR2 is SYDVKM. The CDR3 consists of 18 residues. Trimming stripped 2 bases from V and 0 bases from J, with 14 bases between. CDR3 sequence reads: CASSLLFTTGSYNSPLHF. CDR3 in DNA: TGTGCCAGCAGTTTACTGTTCACCACTGGCTCCTATAATTCACCCCTCCACTTT.

This clonotype was seen at least ten times. The V gene is TRBV7-6, the J gene TRBJ2-1, with 9 bases identical to TRBD2. CDR3 length: 17 amino acids. Germline CDR1 reads SGHVS; CDR2 reads FNYEAQ. Trimming took 5 bases from V and 5 from J; bases not matched to a gene: 13. The CDR3 loop reads CASSPEVAGVGNNEQFF. The CDR3, as DNA: TGTGCCAGCAGCCCCGAGGTAGCGGGAGTAGGGAACAATGAGCAGTTCTTC.

This sequence joins TRBV25-1 and TRBJ1-5; the D is unclear. V shed 2 bases and J shed 7 bases, with 6 bases lying between them. From germline, CDR1 is MGHDK and CDR2 SYGVNS. The CDR3 totals 12 residues. The DNA of the CDR3 is TGTGCCAGCAGTGAAGGAGGGCAGCCCCAGCATTTT. Amino acids: CASSEGGQPQHF.

In its sample, this clonotype was seen a few times. The V gene is TRBV25-1, the J gene TRBJ2-1, with TRBD2 matching over 8 bases. The CDR3 consists of 13 residues. The J segment lost 9 bases and the V segment lost 4 bases, leaving 5 bases of the junction unmatched. Germline CDR1 reads MGHDK; CDR2 reads SYGVNS. The CDR3 sequence: CASSATSGGEQFF. In nucleotides, the CDR3 is TGTGCCAGCAGTGCCACTAGCGGTGGTGAGCAGTTCTTC.

This clonotype was recorded many times. The chain links TRBV6-5 to TRBJ1-1; 10 positions agree with TRBD1. The germline gives CDR1 MNHEY, CDR2 SVGAGI. After removal of 6 bases from V and 1 base from J, the junction contained 11 bases not matched to a gene. The CDR3 extends over 17 amino acids. The CDR3 DNA follows: TGTGCCAGCAGCAATCTACTCCGGACAGGGGGGAACACTGAAGCTTTCTTT. It specifies CASSNLLRTGGNTEAFF.

This clonotype was detected many times. The chain is built from TRBV7-2 and TRBJ2-5, with D tentatively TRBD2 (7 bases). The germline CDR1 and CDR2 sequences are SGHTA and FQGNSA. The CDR3 has 15 amino acids. With 5 bases removed from V and 5 bases from J, the gap between germline ends came to 18 bases. CDR3 nucleotides: TGTGCCAGCAGCCCTTCCCCGGGGGGCTACGAGACCCAGTACTTC. It yields the protein CASSPSPGGYETQYF. The variable domain in full, with the rest retrieved from reference TRBV7-2 and TRBJ2-5, is GAGVSQSPSNKVTEKGKDVELRCDPISGHTALYWYRQSLGQGLEFLIYFQGNSAPDKSGLPSDRFSAERTGGSVSTLTIQRTQQEDSAVYLCASSPSPGGYETQYFGPGTRLLVL.

On this clonotype: An end of the junction does not agree with germline; a read error may underlie this. The chain employs TRBV7-2 and TRBJ2-1, with TRBD2 matching 8 bases. This CDR3 contains 14 residues. The V gene's germline CDR1 is SGHTA and CDR2 FQGNSA. CDR3 loop: CASRQTGGYNAQFF. The CDR3 DNA is TGTGCCAGCAGACAGACGGGGGGGTACAATGCGCAGTTCTTC.

This clonotype was counted at least ten times. V is TRBV6-1 and J is TRBJ2-2, with 7 bases that match TRBD1. This CDR3 is 16 amino acids long. CDR1 is MNHNS, CDR2 SASEGT, per germline. V dropped 1 base and J dropped 2; count of bases not matched to a gene: 4. The CDR3 reads CASSEGQGVNTGELFF. The CDR3 region has the DNA TGTGCCAGCAGTGAAGGACAGGGAGTAAACACCGGGGAGCTGTTTTTT.

The chain joins TRBV19 to TRBJ2-2; D is unresolved. The CDR3 runs to 14 residues. V was pared by 6 bases and J by 5 bases, with 13 bases between. Germline V gene sequence: CDR1 LNHDA, CDR2 SQIVND (reference sequence). DNA for the CDR3: TGTGCCAGTAGCCTCAGAATCGGGACCGGGGAGCTGTTTTTT. Protein product: CASSLRIGTGELFF.

This clonotype was detected many times. The chain combines TRBV7-2 with TRBJ2-3; D is perhaps TRBD1 (5 bases). Germline V gene data show CDR1 as SGHTA and CDR2 as FQGNSA. Trimming cost V 2 bases and J 2 bases, with 8 bases left between them. This CDR3 region has 14 residues. The CDR3 protein is CASSLQGFTDTQYF. CDR3 in DNA: TGTGCCAGCAGCTTACAGGGTTTCACAGATACGCAGTATTTT. Together with reference TRBV7-2 and TRBJ2-3, the CDR3 gives the full variable domain: GAGVSQSPSNKVTEKGKDVELRCDPISGHTALYWYRQSLGQGLEFLIYFQGNSAPDKSGLPSDRFSAERTGGSVSTLTIQRTQQEDSAVYLCASSLQGFTDTQYFGPGTRLTVL.

This clonotype was recorded at least ten times. The rearrangement uses TRBV7-3 and TRBJ2-1; D gene ambiguous. The CDR3 runs to 13 residues. V was clipped by 1 base and J by 4 bases, with 5 bases between them. CDR1 is SGHTA and CDR2 is FQGTGA in the germline V gene. The chain's CDR3 is CASSLSGYNEQFF. The DNA for the CDR3 is TGTGCCAGCAGCTTAAGCGGTTACAATGAGCAGTTCTTC.

The chain couples TRBV4-3 to TRBJ1-2; D remains unclear. Germline V gene lookup returns CDR1 LGHNA and CDR2 YSLEER. Trimming removed 0 bases at V and 3 bases at J, with 14 bases between. The CDR3 has 16 residues. The DNA of the CDR3 is TGCGCCAGCAGCCAAGATCGTTACCGAGGAGACTATGGCTACACCTTC. Its translation is CASSQDRYRGDYGYTF.

In this sample, this clonotype turned up many times. The V and J genes are TRBV7-2 and TRBJ2-7, with 10 bases aligning to TRBD2. In germline, CDR1 is SGHTA, CDR2 FQGNSA. Germline trimming cut 4 bases from V and 2 bases from J; bases unmatched to any gene: 5. The CDR3 is made up of 15 amino acids. CDR3 region: CASSSRLAGTYEQYF. The CDR3 nucleotides are TGTGCCAGCAGCTCCCGACTAGCGGGTACCTACGAGCAGTACTTC.

There are many counts of this clonotype. The rearrangement links TRBV7-6 to TRBJ1-6; 7 bases are a match to TRBD1. V dropped 0 bases and J dropped 7; count of bases not matched to a gene: 6. The germline gives CDR1 SGHVS, CDR2 FNYEAQ. The CDR3 extends over 16 amino acids. CDR3 in DNA: TGTGCCAGCAGCTTAGCGAGCTCGGACAGGAATTCACCCCTCCACTTT. Its translation is CASSLASSDRNSPLHF.